The 18 T cell receptor beta chains below were found in one sample sequenced in a study of T-cell memory formation after mild COVID-19. TCRdb used MiXCR to reprocess the 5' RACE reads, holding one entry per CDR3 protein. The data show 300,000 to 350,000 distinct CDR3 sequences, with roughly an eighth seen just once and around 20% held by the top ten. The sample consisted of PBMCs or a T cell subset sorted from them (not recorded which). Receptors were obtained from a man younger than 30 who had mild COVID-19 (a few samples of this study predate the infection). Cell type and time point are not known.

The gene calls are TRBV5-1 and TRBJ2-7, with 9 nucleotides matching TRBD2. CDR3 size: 15 residues. After removal of 4 bases from V and 7 bases from J, the junction contained 12 bases not matched to a gene. The germline CDR1 and CDR2 sequences are SGHRS and YFSETQ. CDR3: CASSRLGGSGGEQYF. As DNA, the CDR3 is TGCGCCAGCAGCCGTCTTGGAGGTAGCGGGGGAGAGCAGTACTTC.

This clonotype was seen only a few times. The genes are TRBV25-1 and TRBJ2-5; D may be TRBD1 or TRBD2 (5 bases each). The germline gives CDR1 MGHDK, CDR2 SYGVNS. The ends were cut back, 5 bases at V and 0 bases at J, with 22 bases in the middle. CDR3 size: 18 residues. The CDR3 bases are TGTGCCAGCAGTTCTACCCCCGGGGCTAGCAGATACCAAGAGACCCAGTACTTC. This translates into CASSSTPGASRYQETQYF.

Only a few counts were recorded for this clonotype. The rearrangement uses TRBV20-1 and TRBJ2-4; 7 bases fit TRBD2. This CDR3 has 14 residues. Germline-derived CDR1 and CDR2 are DFQATT and SNEGSKA (reference sequence). V shed 4 bases and J 4 bases; nucleotides not matched to a gene: 7. Written as DNA, the CDR3 is TGCAGTGCTAAACTAGCGAAAGGAAAAAACATTCAGTACTTC. This gives the protein CSAKLAKGKNIQYF.

This chain links TRBV3-1 with TRBJ1-2; D unclear. The germline V gene encodes CDR1 LGHDT and CDR2 YNNKEL (reference sequence). Trimming removed 3 bases at V and 6 bases at J, with 5 bases between. The CDR3 loop spans 11 amino acids. CDR3 nucleotides: TGTGCCAGCAGCCAGAGGGATGGCTACACCTTC. This encodes CASSQRDGYTF. The entire variable domain, with the rest obtained from reference TRBV3-1 and TRBJ1-2, is as follows: DTAVSQTPKYLVTQMGNDKSIKCEQNLGHDTMYWYKQDSKKFLKIMFSYNNKELIINETVPNRFSPKSPDKAHLNLHINSLELGDSAVYFCASSQRDGYTFGSGTRLTVV.

The rearrangement joins TRBV5-6 to TRBJ1-4; 7 nucleotides line up with TRBD1. The CDR3 has 14 residues. V lost 4 bases and J lost 10; bases outside the gene matches: 10. The V gene's germline CDR1 is SGHDT and CDR2 YYEEEE. The CDR3 spells CASSHPRQGRKLFF. CDR3 DNA sequence: TGTGCCAGCAGCCACCCAAGACAGGGAAGAAAACTGTTTTTT.

This clonotype showed up just a few times. The chain carries TRBV7-3 and TRBJ2-5; TRBD2 matches at 11 bases. Germline CDR1 reads SGHTA; CDR2 reads FQGTGA. This CDR3 has 17 residues. Germline trimming cut 2 bases from V and 2 bases from J; bases unmatched to any gene: 7. DNA of the CDR3: TGTGCCAGCAGCTTACGCCTAGCGGGGGGCCCACAAGAGACCCAGTACTTC. Translation gives CASSLRLAGGPQETQYF.

The chain carries TRBV20-1 and TRBJ2-5; 7 bases are a match to TRBD1. Germline CDR1 reads DFQATT; CDR2 reads SNEGSKA (reference sequence). The CDR3 loop spans 16 amino acids. V dropped 2 bases and J dropped 1; count of bases not matched to a gene: 10. This CDR3 is CSARPHQGEIQETQYF. For the CDR3, the DNA is TGCAGTGCTAGACCTCATCAGGGGGAAATCCAAGAGACCCAGTACTTC.

There are a few counts of this clonotype. The rearrangement links TRBV9 to TRBJ2-7; D is unclear. This CDR3 is 11 amino acids long. The germline V and J ends were trimmed by 3 bases and 5 bases, with 6 bases remaining between them. CDR1 and CDR2 (germline): SGDLS, YYNGEE. The chain's CDR3 is CASSALDEQYF. The CDR3 coding sequence is TGTGCCAGCAGCGCCCTCGACGAGCAGTACTTC.

The rearrangement links TRBV18 to TRBJ2-2; 12 nucleotides match TRBD2. The junction had 5 bases not matched to a gene; V was cut back by 0 bases and J by 0 bases. The CDR3 consists of 19 residues. The V gene's germline CDR1 is KGHSH and CDR2 LQKENI. CDR3 DNA sequence: TGTGCCAGCTCACCACCTTCCCGGACTAGCGGGGCGAACACCGGGGAGCTGTTTTTT. Translating it yields CASSPPSRTSGANTGELFF.

The CDR3 DNA is TGTGCCAGCAGCCCAGAGACAGGGAGGAGGACCTACGAGCAGTACTTC. As protein: CASSPETGRRTYEQYF. The J gene is TRBJ2-7, the V gene TRBV11-2; D may be TRBD1 (7 bases). The CDR3 is 16 amino acids. The germline V and J ends were trimmed by 5 bases and 2 bases, with 19 bases remaining between them. Germline V lookup: CDR1 SGHAT, CDR2 FQNNGV.

This clonotype was seen a few times. The chain joins TRBV20-1 to TRBJ1-2; 8 nucleotides align to TRBD1. The CDR3 covers 13 residues. J gave up 2 bases and V 5 bases, and 4 bases lay outside the gene matches. The V gene's germline CDR1 is DFQATT and CDR2 SNEGSKA (reference sequence). The CDR3 sequence: CSAADRVNYGYTF. Written as DNA, the CDR3 is TGCAGTGCTGCGGACAGGGTAAACTATGGCTACACCTTC.

The gene calls are TRBV27 and TRBJ1-1; D gene ambiguous. Germline V gives CDR1 MNHEY, CDR2 SMNVEV (reference sequence). V lost 0 bases and J lost 0, with 11 bases in between. The CDR3 is 16 residues long. As DNA, the CDR3 is TGTGCCAGCAGTTTATCGGACGGGTTAATGAACACTGAAGCTTTCTTT. Its translation: CASSLSDGLMNTEAFF.

This clonotype was seen a handful of times. Its ends do not fully match the called genes, so a read error is possible. This sequence joins TRBV2 and TRBJ2-3; 11 positions agree with TRBD2. Germline CDR1 reads SNHLY; CDR2 reads FYNNEI. The CDR3 extends over 13 amino acids. The CDR3 spells CASSEAASGGPRF. CDR3 DNA: TGTGCCAGCAGTGAAGCGGCTAGCGGGGGGCCCAGATTC.

This sequence joins TRBV4-1 and TRBJ2-7, with D hard to call. In germline, CDR1 is MGHRA, CDR2 YSYEKL. The CDR3 has 14 amino acids. The V gene lost 2 bases and the J gene lost 1 base, with 9 bases spanning the gap. The CDR3 bases are TGCGCCAGCAGCCAAAGGAAGTTTTCCTACGAGCAGTACGTC. Protein sequence: CASSQRKFSYEQYV.

A few counts support this clonotype. The genes are TRBV4-3 and TRBJ2-5; possible D gene TRBD1, 6 bases. The CDR3 has 15 residues. CDR1 and CDR2 from the germline V gene are LGHNA and YSLEER. Trimming left V 0 bases short and J 5 bases short, with 13 bases between. CDR3 protein: CASSQESRGSETQYF. The CDR3, as DNA: TGCGCCAGCAGCCAAGAAAGCAGGGGCTCGGAGACCCAGTACTTC.

This clonotype was observed a few times. V usage is TRBV19 and J usage is TRBJ2-5; TRBD1 might be the D (6 bases). Trimming shortened V by 1 base and J by 5 bases, and 8 bases separated the two germline ends. The germline V gene has CDR1 LNHDA and CDR2 SQIVND (reference sequence). The CDR3 sequence is 13 residues long. The chain's CDR3 is CASSIAGAETQYF. Written as DNA, the CDR3 is TGTGCCAGTAGTATAGCAGGGGCGGAGACCCAGTACTTC.

This clonotype was counted between two and nine times. The chain links TRBV6-1 to TRBJ1-2; D perhaps matches TRBD1 (6 bases). In germline, CDR1 is MNHNS, CDR2 SASEGT. The CDR3 contains 14 residues. The V and J ends lost 7 bases and 3 bases respectively, with 15 bases between them. CDR3 in DNA: TGTGCCAGCAATCCGACAGGAACCGACTATGGCTACACCTTC. It is translated as CASNPTGTDYGYTF.

The chain couples TRBV11-2 to TRBJ1-2, with a weak D call TRBD1 (6 bases). Germline V gene data show CDR1 as SGHAT and CDR2 as FQNNGV. CDR3 length: 17 residues. V was cut by 4 bases and J by 0 bases, with 18 bases left in between. The DNA for the CDR3 is TGTGCCAGCAGCTCCTCCCGGGGGCGAAAAGCTAACTATGGCTACACCTTC. Amino acids: CASSSSRGRKANYGYTF.